This entry is about one TCR beta chain. Its target is not known. The sample originates from a study of cytomegalovirus exposure and HLA in healthy donors. Germline V CDR1 and CDR2: SGHKS, YYEKEE (reference sequence). Trimming left V 6 bases short and J 2 bases short, with 14 bases between. The CDR3 spans 14 residues. Study findings and constraints: Cytomegalovirus association was listed for approximately 160 TCR beta chains.

Primers for the PCR totalled 60 Vbeta and 13 Jbeta. Assay: immunoSEQ multiplex PCR; the TCRdb copy retains only in-frame clones and omits some. The sample shows about 110,000 clones, roughly 69% of them seen only once. The chain employs TRBV5-5 and TRBJ1-2; D is unresolved. The receptor comes from a woman between 65 and 79 years old in good health and CMV-seropositive. The sample consisted of PBMCs. The CDR3 region is CASIPSGGNYGYTF. Here the CDR3 DNA reads TGTGCCAGCATCCCCTCCGGCGGCAACTATGGCTACACCTTC.